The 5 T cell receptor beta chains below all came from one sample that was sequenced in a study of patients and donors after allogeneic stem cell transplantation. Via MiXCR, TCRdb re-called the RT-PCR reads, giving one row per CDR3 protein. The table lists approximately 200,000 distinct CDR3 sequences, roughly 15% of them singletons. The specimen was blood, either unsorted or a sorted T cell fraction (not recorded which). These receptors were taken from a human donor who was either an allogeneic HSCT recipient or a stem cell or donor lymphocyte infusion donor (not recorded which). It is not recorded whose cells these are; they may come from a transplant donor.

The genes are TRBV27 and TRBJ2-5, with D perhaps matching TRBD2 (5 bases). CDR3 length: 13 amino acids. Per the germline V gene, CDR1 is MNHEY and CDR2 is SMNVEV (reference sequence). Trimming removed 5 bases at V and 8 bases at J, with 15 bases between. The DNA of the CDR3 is TGTGCCAGCAGTCAAGGAGAGGGCCAAACCCAGTACTTC. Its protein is CASSQGEGQTQYF.

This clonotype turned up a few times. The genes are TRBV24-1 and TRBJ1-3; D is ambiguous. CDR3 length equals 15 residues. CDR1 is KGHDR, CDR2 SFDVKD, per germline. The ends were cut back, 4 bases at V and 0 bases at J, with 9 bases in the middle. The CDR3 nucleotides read TGTGCCACCAGTGACCCAGCGAGCTCTGGAAACACCATATATTTT. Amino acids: CATSDPASSGNTIYF.

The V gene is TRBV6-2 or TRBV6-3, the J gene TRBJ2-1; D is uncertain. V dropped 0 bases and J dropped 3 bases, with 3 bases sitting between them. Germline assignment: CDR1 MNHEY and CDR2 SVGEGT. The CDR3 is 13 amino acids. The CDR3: CASSYSLYNEQFF. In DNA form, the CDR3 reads TGTGCCAGCAGTTACTCGCTCTACAATGAGCAGTTCTTC.

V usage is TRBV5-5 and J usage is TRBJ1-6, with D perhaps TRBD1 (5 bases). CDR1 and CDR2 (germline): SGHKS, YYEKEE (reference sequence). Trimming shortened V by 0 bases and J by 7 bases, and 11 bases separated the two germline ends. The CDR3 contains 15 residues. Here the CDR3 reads CASSLVGAVNSPLHF. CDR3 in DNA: TGTGCCAGCAGCTTGGTAGGGGCTGTAAATTCACCCCTCCACTTT. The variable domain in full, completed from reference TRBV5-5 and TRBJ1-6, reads DAGVTQSPTHLIKTRGQQVTLRCSPISGHKSVSWYQQVLGQGPQFIFQYYEKEERGRGNFPDRFSARQFPNYSSELNVNALLLGDSALYLCASSLVGAVNSPLHFGNGTRLTVT.

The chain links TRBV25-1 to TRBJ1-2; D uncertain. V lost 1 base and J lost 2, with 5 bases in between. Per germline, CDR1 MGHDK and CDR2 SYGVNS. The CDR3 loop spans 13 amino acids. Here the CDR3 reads CASSESENYGYTF. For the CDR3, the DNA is TGTGCCAGCAGTGAATCGGAAAACTATGGCTACACCTTC.